This TCR beta chain appears in the sequencing data of a study of blood T cell repertoires in COVID-19. Study information: COVID-19 samples collected from the United States, Italy and Spain covered acute and convalescent phases. T cells, B-cell-depleted T cells, or PBMCs provided the cDNA or gDNA that served as material.

The V gene's germline CDR1 is MNHNY and CDR2 SVGAGI (reference sequence). This CDR3 is 12 amino acids long. With 5 bases removed from V and 5 bases from J, the gap between germline ends came to 4 bases. How the authors handled the data: Amplifying reference gene primers gave estimates of nucleated cell counts. Produced via immunoSEQ multiplex PCR; TCRdb's table is partial and in-frame only. V, J and clone size reflect that table, while D and trimming were determined from the DNA. This table holds 95,000 to 110,000 clones, roughly 80% found once. Material for sequencing was peripheral blood. The genes are TRBV6-6 and TRBJ1-6; D remains ambiguous. This TCR was sampled from a man aged 55 to 70 with acute or convalescent COVID-19. CDR3 residues: CASSPDNSPLHF. In DNA form, the CDR3 reads TGTGCCAGCAGTCCGGATAATTCACCCCTCCACTTT.